This note documents a single T cell receptor beta chain sequence. As yet, its antigen is unknown. Per germline, CDR1 SGHRS and CDR2 YFSETQ. The CDR3 contains 13 residues. V was clipped by 5 bases and J by 6 bases, with 14 bases between them. This sample is part of a study of T cell responses to AZD1222 COVID-19 vaccine. Study findings and constraints: Sampling captured repertoires only after the peak T cell response. Nearly half of spike-specific TCRs reportedly target variant regions that are unmutated in the B.1.351 and B.1.1.7 variants. The number of AZD1222 recipients seropositive at baseline was only 5 to 7.

Assay used: immunoSEQ multiplex PCR; TCRdb lists only in-frame clones, some missing. The table lists about 140,000 clones. Sequencing was performed on peripheral blood. J is TRBJ1-1 and V is TRBV5-1; D gene ambiguous. This TCR came from an adult in good health. The CDR3 spells CASRGRSGAEAFF. CDR3 DNA: TGCGCCAGCAGGGGGAGGTCGGGAGCTGAAGCTTTCTTT. The full variable domain, completed using reference TRBV5-1 and TRBJ1-1, is KAGVTQTPRYLIKTRGQQVTLSCSPISGHRSVSWYQQTPGQGLQFLFEYFSETQRNKGNFPGRFSGRQFSNSRSEMNVSTLELGDSALYLCASRGRSGAEAFFGQGTRLTVV.